What follows are 10 T cell receptor beta chains derived from one specimen sequenced in a study of blood T cell repertoires in COVID-19. Clones were sequenced by immunoSEQ multiplex PCR, and TCRdb holds only the in-frame ones, with some missing. The table lists tens of thousands of clones, about 70% of them singletons, with 7.5% to 10% in the top ten. The sequencing input was peripheral blood. The receptor set was obtained from a man in his 70s with active or convalescent COVID-19.

Here the CDR3 DNA reads TGTGCCAGCAGCCATGATGGAGGTTTTGACGAGCAGTACTTC. Protein sequence: CASSHDGGFDEQYF. V usage is TRBV9 and J usage is TRBJ2-7, with a possible D match to TRBD2 (5 bases). Trimming cost V 4 bases and J 5 bases, with 16 bases left between them. CDR1 and CDR2 (germline): SGDLS, YYNGEE. The CDR3 runs 14 residues.

The gene calls are TRBV9 and TRBJ2-3; a possible D gene is TRBD2 (5 bases). CDR1 and CDR2 (germline): SGDLS, YYNGEE. V was trimmed by 4 bases and J by 2 bases, leaving 5 bases between them. The CDR3 loop spans 12 amino acids. The DNA of the CDR3 is TGTGCCAGCAGCCGGGACACAGATACGCAGTATTTT. Translated: CASSRDTDTQYF. Full variable domain (rest looked up from reference TRBV9 and TRBJ2-3): DSGVTQTPKHLITATGQRVTLRCSPRSGDLSVYWYQQSLDQGLQFLIQYYNGEERAKGNILERFSAQQFPDLHSELNLSSLELGDSALYFCASSRDTDTQYFGPGTRLTVL.

The chain has TRBV5-6 and TRBJ1-5; D gene ambiguous. V was trimmed by 3 bases and J by 5 bases, leaving 12 bases between them. From germline, CDR1 is SGHDT and CDR2 YYEEEE. The length of the CDR3 is 14 residues. Here the CDR3 DNA reads TGTGCCAGCAGCTCGCCTGGACTTGATCAGCCCCAGCATTTT. It codes for CASSSPGLDQPQHF.

V is TRBV18 and J is TRBJ2-3; no clear D gene. Trimming left V 1 base short and J 6 bases short, with 8 bases between. In germline, CDR1 is KGHSH, CDR2 LQKENI. The CDR3 totals 13 residues. CDR3 sequence reads: CASSPLTRDTQYF. CDR3 coding DNA: TGTGCCAGCTCACCACTGACAAGGGATACGCAGTATTTT.

The gene calls are TRBV7-9 and TRBJ2-7, with D perhaps TRBD2 (7 bases). The V gene's germline CDR1 is SEHNR and CDR2 FQNEAQ (reference sequence). The CDR3 has 15 residues. V lost 1 base, J lost 5 bases, and 15 bases lay in between. CDR3 DNA: TGTGCCAGCAGCTTAGTACAGGGAGGGAGGGACGAGCAGTACTTC. It encodes CASSLVQGGRDEQYF.

This chain connects TRBV6-6 to TRBJ2-5; tentative D call: TRBD1 (7 bases). Germline CDR1 MNHNY, CDR2 SVGAGI (reference sequence). The length of the CDR3 is 14 residues. The V end was cut by 6 bases, the J end by 4 bases, with 15 bases between. CDR3 in amino acids: CASSSGGLRETQYF. CDR3 DNA sequence: TGTGCCAGCAGCTCAGGGGGGCTCCGAGAGACCCAGTACTTC.

The chain recombines TRBV5-1 with TRBJ1-4; a weak D match, TRBD1 (6 bases). Looked up from germline, CDR1 is SGHRS and CDR2 is YFSETQ. The ends were cut back, 6 bases at V and 7 bases at J, with 16 bases in the middle. The CDR3 loop spans 14 amino acids. CDR3 DNA sequence: TGCGCCAGCAAGACGGGACACCCAGGTGAAAAACTGTTTTTT. It is translated as CASKTGHPGEKLFF. Based on the CDR3 plus reference TRBV5-1 and TRBJ1-4, the full variable domain is KAGVTQTPRYLIKTRGQQVTLSCSPISGHRSVSWYQQTPGQGLQFLFEYFSETQRNKGNFPGRFSGRQFSNSRSEMNVSTLELGDSALYLCASKTGHPGEKLFFGSGTQLSVL.

The rearrangement joins TRBV5-5 to TRBJ1-6; 7 nucleotides match TRBD1. The CDR3 totals 14 residues. Looked up from germline, CDR1 is SGHKS and CDR2 is YYEKEE (reference sequence). The J segment lost 10 bases and the V segment lost 3 bases, leaving 7 bases of the junction unmatched. DNA for the CDR3: TGTGCCAGCAGCTGGGAGCAGGGGGGCTCACCCCTCCACTTT. Its protein is CASSWEQGGSPLHF.

In this sample, this clone turned up many times. This chain links TRBV15 with TRBJ1-5; tentatively, D is TRBD1 (5 bases). The CDR3 covers 17 residues. CDR1 and CDR2 from the germline V gene are LNHNV and YYDKDF (reference sequence). Trimming shortened V by 0 bases and J by 4 bases, and 16 bases separated the two germline ends. CDR3 nucleotides: TGTGCCACCAGCAGAGAAGAGGCAGGACATGCTAATCAGCCCCAGCATTTT. It encodes CATSREEAGHANQPQHF. Together with reference TRBV15 and TRBJ1-5, the CDR3 gives the full variable domain: DAMVIQNPRYQVTQFGKPVTLSCSQTLNHNVMYWYQQKSSQAPKLLFHYYDKDFNNEADTPDNFQSRRPNTSFCFLDIRSPGLGDTAMYLCATSREEAGHANQPQHFGDGTRLSIL.

CDR3 DNA: TGTGCCACCAGCACATCAGGGGTCTGGAATTCACCCCTCCACTTT. Translated, it gives CATSTSGVWNSPLHF. This chain joins TRBV15 and TRBJ1-6, with D possibly being TRBD1 (6 bases). The length of the CDR3 is 15 residues. In germline, CDR1 is LNHNV, CDR2 YYDKDF (reference sequence). V shed 4 bases and J shed 7 bases, with 14 bases lying between them. Full variable domain (outside the CDR3, taken from reference TRBV15 and TRBJ1-6): DAMVIQNPRYQVTQFGKPVTLSCSQTLNHNVMYWYQQKSSQAPKLLFHYYDKDFNNEADTPDNFQSRRPNTSFCFLDIRSPGLGDTAMYLCATSTSGVWNSPLHFGNGTRLTVT.